These T cell receptor beta chains were read from a single sample in a study of T-cell reconstitution after alpha-beta-depleted transplantation in children. TCRdb ran MiXCR on the PCR reads and lists one entry per CDR3 protein. The repertoire consists of a few hundred thousand distinct CDR3 sequences, with 25% to 30% occurring once and the leading ten covering approximately 33%. The input for sequencing was PBMCs, taken before TCRalphabeta/CD19-depleted stem cell transplant. The receptors were gathered from a boy in the first two years of life with Wiskott-Aldrich syndrome, due to receive a stem cell transplant. The CDR3 runs from the conserved cysteine through the conserved F or W. Fields, in order: CDR3 protein, CDR3 DNA, D gene, J gene, clone size, V gene. The D gene is left open where the match is weak. Expanded clones get a size class; other rows say once, few or many, or leave the size out.

CDR3aa: CASSKGLAGWDEQFF
CDR3nt: TGTGCCAGTAGTAAGGGACTAGCGGGATGGGATGAGCAGTTCTTC
d_gene: TRBD2
j_gene: TRBJ2-1
abundance: -
v_gene: TRBV19

CDR3aa: CASSQGLVQFF
CDR3nt: TGTGCCAGCAGCCAGGGTCTGGTGCAGTTCTTC
d_gene: -
j_gene: TRBJ2-1
abundance: few
v_gene: TRBV4-2

CDR3aa: CASSPTPSGVGEQFF
CDR3nt: TGTGCCAGCAGTCCTACCCCTAGCGGGGTGGGTGAGCAGTTCTTC
d_gene: TRBD2
j_gene: TRBJ2-1
abundance: -
v_gene: TRBV12-3/TRBV12-4

CDR3aa: CASSGTRGNKETQYF
CDR3nt: TGTGCCAGCAGTGGGACAAGGGGTAATAAAGAGACCCAGTACTTC
d_gene: -
j_gene: TRBJ2-5
abundance: -
v_gene: TRBV2

CDR3aa: CASSLLTGGYGYTF
CDR3nt: TGCGCCAGCAGCTTGCTTACGGGCGGCTATGGCTACACCTTC
d_gene: -
j_gene: TRBJ1-2
abundance: -
v_gene: TRBV5-1

CDR3aa: CASSTGTGGNEQYF
CDR3nt: TGCGCCAGCAGCACAGGGACAGGGGGTAACGAGCAGTACTTC
d_gene: TRBD1
j_gene: TRBJ2-7
abundance: few
v_gene: TRBV5-1

CDR3aa: CASSLRRAYNEQFF
CDR3nt: TGCGCCAGCAGCTTACGACGAGCCTACAATGAGCAGTTCTTC
d_gene: -
j_gene: TRBJ2-1
abundance: few
v_gene: TRBV5-1

CDR3aa: CASSPQTGEGTEAFF
CDR3nt: TGTGCCAGCAGCCCCCAGACAGGGGAGGGTACTGAAGCTTTCTTT
d_gene: TRBD1
j_gene: TRBJ1-1
abundance: once
v_gene: TRBV7-6

CDR3aa: CASTVAARNEQFF
CDR3nt: TGTGCCAGCACCGTAGCGGCCCGCAATGAGCAGTTCTTC
d_gene: -
j_gene: TRBJ2-1
abundance: few
v_gene: TRBV6-6

CDR3aa: CATSDFFDTQYF
CDR3nt: TGTGCCACCAGTGATTTTTTTGATACGCAGTATTTT
d_gene: -
j_gene: TRBJ2-3
abundance: -
v_gene: TRBV24-1

CDR3aa: CAIRGSGEAYEQYF
CDR3nt: TGTGCCATCAGGGGATCTGGGGAAGCCTACGAGCAGTACTTC
d_gene: -
j_gene: TRBJ2-7
abundance: few
v_gene: TRBV10-3

CDR3aa: CASSQGLGATNEKLFF
CDR3nt: TGTGCCAGCAGCCAGGGACTGGGAGCAACTAATGAAAAACTGTTTTTT
d_gene: -
j_gene: TRBJ1-4
abundance: once
v_gene: TRBV4-2

CDR3aa: CATSRVGLAHNEQFF
CDR3nt: TGTGCCACCAGCAGAGTGGGTCTAGCTCACAATGAGCAGTTCTTC
d_gene: -
j_gene: TRBJ2-1
abundance: -
v_gene: TRBV15

CDR3aa: CSVDGLNGETQYF
CDR3nt: TGCAGCGTTGACGGTCTAAACGGGGAGACCCAGTACTTC
d_gene: -
j_gene: TRBJ2-5
abundance: -
v_gene: TRBV29-1

CDR3aa: CASSQGNRGGYTF
CDR3nt: TGTGCCAGCAGCCAAGGTAACAGGGGAGGCTACACCTTC
d_gene: TRBD1
j_gene: TRBJ1-2
abundance: -
v_gene: TRBV3-1

CDR3aa: CASSYHKLAGDYNEQFF
CDR3nt: TGTGCCAGCAGTTACCACAAACTAGCGGGAGACTACAATGAGCAGTTCTTC
d_gene: TRBD2
j_gene: TRBJ2-1
abundance: -
v_gene: TRBV6-5

CDR3aa: CAWSGRSYGYTF
CDR3nt: TGTGCCTGGAGTGGTCGGAGCTATGGCTACACCTTC
d_gene: -
j_gene: TRBJ1-2
abundance: -
v_gene: TRBV30

CDR3aa: CASSPSRVGGFRGYTF
CDR3nt: TGTGCCAGCAGCCCTTCGAGAGTCGGGGGTTTCAGAGGCTACACCTTC
d_gene: -
j_gene: TRBJ1-2
abundance: few
v_gene: TRBV7-8

CDR3aa: CASSYQGNEQFF
CDR3nt: TGCGCCAGCAGTTATCAGGGCAATGAGCAGTTCTTC
d_gene: -
j_gene: TRBJ2-1
abundance: -
v_gene: TRBV5-1

CDR3aa: CSARDTGGSAYNEQFF
CDR3nt: TGCAGTGCTAGAGACACAGGGGGCTCTGCCTACAATGAGCAGTTCTTC
d_gene: TRBD1
j_gene: TRBJ2-1
abundance: -
v_gene: TRBV20-1

CDR3aa: CASSLWGGELFF
CDR3nt: TGTGCCAGCAGCTTATGGGGCGGGGAGCTGTTTTTT
d_gene: -
j_gene: TRBJ2-2
abundance: -
v_gene: TRBV7-3

CDR3aa: CSARDRGPGYGYTF
CDR3nt: TGCAGTGCTAGAGATCGCGGCCCTGGGTATGGCTACACCTTC
d_gene: -
j_gene: TRBJ1-2
abundance: few
v_gene: TRBV20-1

CDR3aa: CASSQTPKVTEAFF
CDR3nt: TGTGCCAGCAGCCAGACGCCAAAGGTCACTGAAGCTTTCTTT
d_gene: -
j_gene: TRBJ1-1
abundance: few
v_gene: TRBV3-1

CDR3aa: CASSLAIGGFYEQYF
CDR3nt: TGTGCCAGCAGCTTAGCGATAGGGGGCTTCTACGAGCAGTACTTC
d_gene: TRBD1
j_gene: TRBJ2-7
abundance: -
v_gene: TRBV7-8

CDR3aa: CASSQGLTRGGSDTQYF
CDR3nt: TGTGCCAGCAGCCAAGGGTTAACGCGGGGGGGATCCGATACGCAGTATTTT
d_gene: TRBD2
j_gene: TRBJ2-3
abundance: many
v_gene: TRBV4-2

CDR3aa: CASSNGLDTGELFF
CDR3nt: TGCGCCAGCAGCAACGGACTAGACACCGGGGAGCTGTTTTTT
d_gene: TRBD2
j_gene: TRBJ2-2
abundance: few
v_gene: TRBV5-1

CDR3aa: CASSLVELAGGPTDEQFF
CDR3nt: TGTGCCAGCAGCTTAGTTGAGTTAGCGGGAGGGCCGACGGATGAGCAGTTCTTC
d_gene: TRBD2
j_gene: TRBJ2-1
abundance: few
v_gene: TRBV11-2

CDR3aa: CASSIYSGRAPLYNEQFF
CDR3nt: TGTGCCAGCAGCATTTATAGCGGGAGGGCCCCCCTTTACAATGAGCAGTTCTTC
d_gene: TRBD2
j_gene: TRBJ2-1
abundance: -
v_gene: TRBV7-8

CDR3aa: CASSLPGARGGYSNQPQHF
CDR3nt: TGTGCCAGCAGTTTACCCGGGGCCAGGGGCGGGTATAGCAATCAGCCCCAGCATTTT
d_gene: -
j_gene: TRBJ1-5
abundance: -
v_gene: TRBV12-3/TRBV12-4

CDR3aa: CASRPIVSYNEQFF
CDR3nt: TGCGCCAGCCGCCCTATCGTCTCCTACAATGAGCAGTTCTTC
d_gene: -
j_gene: TRBJ2-1
abundance: few
v_gene: TRBV5-1

CDR3aa: CASSFRTGWSNEQFF
CDR3nt: TGCGCCAGCAGCTTCCGGACAGGATGGAGTAATGAGCAGTTCTTC
d_gene: TRBD1
j_gene: TRBJ2-1
abundance: few
v_gene: TRBV5-1

CDR3aa: CASSLVRGGRNNEQFF
CDR3nt: TGTGCCAGCAGTTTAGTTCGGGGCGGAAGAAACAATGAGCAGTTCTTC
d_gene: -
j_gene: TRBJ2-1
abundance: -
v_gene: TRBV12-3/TRBV12-4

CDR3aa: CSASGPREETQYF
CDR3nt: TGCAGTGCTAGCGGCCCGAGGGAAGAGACCCAGTACTTC
d_gene: -
j_gene: TRBJ2-5
abundance: few
v_gene: TRBV20-1

CDR3aa: CASGHPGQGDYGYTF
CDR3nt: TGCGCCAGCGGCCACCCGGGACAGGGGGACTATGGCTACACCTTC
d_gene: TRBD1
j_gene: TRBJ1-2
abundance: -
v_gene: TRBV5-1

CDR3aa: CASSPNKGAGELFF
CDR3nt: TGTGCCAGCAGCCCCAATAAGGGGGCCGGGGAGCTGTTTTTT
d_gene: -
j_gene: TRBJ2-2
abundance: few
v_gene: TRBV5-6

CDR3aa: CASSSPPGWGDTEAFF
CDR3nt: TGCGCCAGCAGTTCCCCGCCAGGGTGGGGGGACACTGAAGCTTTCTTT
d_gene: -
j_gene: TRBJ1-1
abundance: few
v_gene: TRBV10-2

CDR3aa: CSAREGLAGGVAYNEQFF
CDR3nt: TGCAGTGCTAGAGAGGGACTAGCGGGAGGGGTCGCCTACAATGAGCAGTTCTTC
d_gene: TRBD2
j_gene: TRBJ2-1
abundance: -
v_gene: TRBV20-1

CDR3aa: CSAGKGTVNTEAFF
CDR3nt: TGCAGTGCAGGCAAGGGTACAGTTAACACTGAAGCTTTCTTT
d_gene: -
j_gene: TRBJ1-1
abundance: few
v_gene: TRBV20-1

CDR3aa: CSASGRLAGVNEQFF
CDR3nt: TGCAGTGCTAGCGGTAGACTAGCGGGAGTCAATGAGCAGTTCTTC
d_gene: TRBD2
j_gene: TRBJ2-1
abundance: -
v_gene: TRBV20-1

CDR3aa: CASSSTANTEAFF
CDR3nt: TGTGCCAGTAGTTCAACAGCAAACACTGAAGCTTTCTTT
d_gene: -
j_gene: TRBJ1-1
abundance: few
v_gene: TRBV19

CDR3aa: CASSLLYRGQGDPEIGELFF
CDR3nt: TGTGCCAGCAGTTTACTTTATCGGGGGCAGGGGGACCCCGAAATCGGGGAGCTGTTTTTT
d_gene: -
j_gene: TRBJ2-2
abundance: few
v_gene: TRBV28

CDR3aa: CASSQTPGQGTGELFF
CDR3nt: TGTGCCAGCAGCCAAACTCCGGGACAGGGGACCGGGGAGCTGTTTTTT
d_gene: TRBD1
j_gene: TRBJ2-2
abundance: -
v_gene: TRBV4-2

CDR3aa: CASSFHRVYEKLFF
CDR3nt: TGTGCCAGCAGTTTTCACAGGGTTTATGAAAAACTGTTTTTT
d_gene: -
j_gene: TRBJ1-4
abundance: few
v_gene: TRBV28

CDR3aa: CASSLSNGNIQETQYF
CDR3nt: TGCGCCAGCAGCTTGTCAAACGGGAACATCCAAGAGACCCAGTACTTC
d_gene: -
j_gene: TRBJ2-5
abundance: -
v_gene: TRBV5-1

CDR3aa: CASSPAKQGGTNEKLFF
CDR3nt: TGTGCCAGCAGCCCAGCGAAGCAGGGCGGCACTAATGAAAAACTGTTTTTT
d_gene: -
j_gene: TRBJ1-4
abundance: -
v_gene: TRBV12-3/TRBV12-4

CDR3aa: CSARDRRGTSGRAGETQYF
CDR3nt: TGCAGTGCTAGAGATAGGAGGGGGACTAGCGGGAGGGCCGGGGAGACCCAGTACTTC
d_gene: TRBD2
j_gene: TRBJ2-5
abundance: -
v_gene: TRBV20-1

CDR3aa: CASNRNLNTEAFF
CDR3nt: TGCGCCAGCAACCGTAATTTGAACACTGAAGCTTTCTTT
d_gene: -
j_gene: TRBJ1-1
abundance: -
v_gene: TRBV5-1

CDR3aa: CASSLTLTGELFF
CDR3nt: TGCGCCAGCAGCTTGACCCTTACCGGGGAGCTGTTTTTT
d_gene: -
j_gene: TRBJ2-2
abundance: -
v_gene: TRBV5-1

CDR3aa: CASSVVVGTEQFF
CDR3nt: TGTGCCAGCAGCGTAGTTGTGGGGACCGAGCAGTTCTTC
d_gene: -
j_gene: TRBJ2-1
abundance: -
v_gene: TRBV9

CDR3aa: CASSLATSGRGQNIQYF
CDR3nt: TGTGCCAGCAGCTTAGCGACTAGCGGGAGGGGTCAAAACATTCAGTACTTC
d_gene: TRBD2
j_gene: TRBJ2-4
abundance: few
v_gene: TRBV7-2

CDR3aa: CASSVRGLAGYNEQFF
CDR3nt: TGTGCCAGCAGCGTGAGAGGACTAGCGGGCTACAATGAGCAGTTCTTC
d_gene: TRBD2
j_gene: TRBJ2-1
abundance: few
v_gene: TRBV9

CDR3aa: CASSNIWERDGNNEQYF
CDR3nt: TGTGCCAGTAGTAATATTTGGGAGCGGGACGGAAACAACGAGCAGTACTTC
d_gene: TRBD2
j_gene: TRBJ2-7
abundance: few
v_gene: TRBV19

CDR3aa: CASSSHGQGGNSPLHF
CDR3nt: TGTGCCAGCAGTTCCCATGGACAGGGCGGCAATTCACCCCTCCACTTT
d_gene: TRBD1
j_gene: TRBJ1-6
abundance: -
v_gene: TRBV12-3/TRBV12-4

CDR3aa: CASSSPTGSYEQYF
CDR3nt: TGTGCCAGCAGTTCCCCAACTGGCTCCTACGAGCAGTACTTC
d_gene: -
j_gene: TRBJ2-7
abundance: -
v_gene: TRBV28

CDR3aa: CSAEPQGRGYTF
CDR3nt: TGCAGCGCCGAGCCCCAGGGCCGTGGCTACACCTTC
d_gene: -
j_gene: TRBJ1-2
abundance: -
v_gene: TRBV29-1